Listed below are T cell receptor beta chains from one sample, sequenced in a study of stem cell transplantation in POMP-related autoinflammatory disease. Libraries were prepared by immunoSEQ multiplex PCR; TCRdb keeps only in-frame clonotypes and omits some of them. The profile shows more than 25,000 clones, around 88% of them singletons. Sample: CD4+ T cells from PBMCs, taken before stem cell transplantation. The receptors come from a human donor with POMP-related autoinflammation and immune dysregulation (PRAID). The CDR3 runs from the conserved cysteine through the conserved F or W. The order of the fields is V gene, J gene, CDR3 protein.

TRBV5-1	TRBJ2-5	CASSPDATGGTQYF
TRBV5-4	TRBJ2-1	CASSLPGTAYNEQFF
TRBV29-1	TRBJ1-4	CSVSVGLATNEKLFF
TRBV5-1	TRBJ2-1	CASKTSGGYNEQFF
TRBV7-3	TRBJ2-3	CASSLKRESPDTQYF
TRBV7-2	TRBJ1-1	CASSLEGLNTEAFF
TRBV5-1	TRBJ1-4	CASSSRTGTEKLFF
TRBV18	TRBJ2-1	CASSLLAGGNEQFF
TRBV28	TRBJ2-1	CASSLGGKSYNEQFF
TRBV6-1	TRBJ2-7	CASSATVNNPPYEQYF
TRBV11-2	TRBJ1-1	CASSRNRANTEAFF
TRBV14	TRBJ2-1	CASSPGTRPTYNEQFF
TRBV4-2	TRBJ1-2	CASSQEEAAREYGYTF